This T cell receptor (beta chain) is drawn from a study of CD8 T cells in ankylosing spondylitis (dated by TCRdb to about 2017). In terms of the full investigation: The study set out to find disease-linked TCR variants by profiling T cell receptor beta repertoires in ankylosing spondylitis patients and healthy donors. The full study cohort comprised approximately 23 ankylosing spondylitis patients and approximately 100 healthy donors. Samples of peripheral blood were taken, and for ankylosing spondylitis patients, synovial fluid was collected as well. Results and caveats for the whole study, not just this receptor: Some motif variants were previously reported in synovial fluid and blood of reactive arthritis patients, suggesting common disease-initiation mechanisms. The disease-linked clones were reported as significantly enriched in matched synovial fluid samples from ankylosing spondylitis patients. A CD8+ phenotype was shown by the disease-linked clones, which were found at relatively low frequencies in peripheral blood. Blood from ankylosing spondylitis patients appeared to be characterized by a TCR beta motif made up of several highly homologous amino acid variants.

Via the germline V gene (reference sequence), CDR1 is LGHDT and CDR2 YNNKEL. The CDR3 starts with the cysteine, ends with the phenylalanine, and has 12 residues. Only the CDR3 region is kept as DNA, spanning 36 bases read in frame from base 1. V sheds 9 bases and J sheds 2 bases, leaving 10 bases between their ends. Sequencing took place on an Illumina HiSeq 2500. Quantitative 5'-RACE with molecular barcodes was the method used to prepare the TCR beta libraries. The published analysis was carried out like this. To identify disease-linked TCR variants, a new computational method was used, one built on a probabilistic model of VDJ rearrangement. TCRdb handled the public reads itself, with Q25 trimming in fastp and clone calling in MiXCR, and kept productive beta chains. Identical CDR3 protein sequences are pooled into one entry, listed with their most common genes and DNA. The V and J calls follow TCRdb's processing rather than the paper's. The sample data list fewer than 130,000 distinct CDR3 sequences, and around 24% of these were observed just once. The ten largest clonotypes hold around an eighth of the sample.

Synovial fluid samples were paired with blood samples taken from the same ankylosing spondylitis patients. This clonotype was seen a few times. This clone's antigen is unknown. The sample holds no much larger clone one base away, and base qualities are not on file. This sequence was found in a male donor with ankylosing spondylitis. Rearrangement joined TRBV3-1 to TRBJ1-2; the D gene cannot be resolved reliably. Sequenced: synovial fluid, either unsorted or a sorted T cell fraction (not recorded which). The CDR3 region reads CASSTYNYGYTF. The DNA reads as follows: TGTGCCAGTAGTACTTACAACTATGGCTACACCTTC.